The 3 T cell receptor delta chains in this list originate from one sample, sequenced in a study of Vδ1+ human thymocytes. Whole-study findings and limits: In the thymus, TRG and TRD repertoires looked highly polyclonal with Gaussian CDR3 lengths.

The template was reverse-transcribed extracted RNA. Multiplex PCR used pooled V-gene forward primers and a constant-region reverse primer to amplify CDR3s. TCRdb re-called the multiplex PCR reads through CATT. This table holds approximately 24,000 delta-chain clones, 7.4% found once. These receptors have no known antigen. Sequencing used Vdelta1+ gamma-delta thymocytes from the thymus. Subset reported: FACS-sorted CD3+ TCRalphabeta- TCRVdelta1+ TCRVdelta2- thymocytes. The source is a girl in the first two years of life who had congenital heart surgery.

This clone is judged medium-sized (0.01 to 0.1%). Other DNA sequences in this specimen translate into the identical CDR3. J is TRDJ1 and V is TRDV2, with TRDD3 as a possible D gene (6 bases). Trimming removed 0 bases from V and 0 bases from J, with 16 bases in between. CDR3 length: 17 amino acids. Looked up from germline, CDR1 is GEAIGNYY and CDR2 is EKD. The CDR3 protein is CACDTVTGRAYTDKLIF. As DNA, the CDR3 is TGTGCCTGTGACACCGTAACTGGGAGAGCCTACACCGATAAACTCATCTTT.

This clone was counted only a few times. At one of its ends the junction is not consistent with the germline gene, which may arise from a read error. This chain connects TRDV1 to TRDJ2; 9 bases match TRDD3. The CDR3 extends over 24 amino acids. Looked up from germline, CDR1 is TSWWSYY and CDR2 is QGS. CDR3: CALGELVTNRLGDVVISLTAQLFF. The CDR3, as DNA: TGCGCTCTTGGGGAACTAGTAACTAATAGGCTGGGGGATGTAGTGATCTCTTTGACAGCACAACTCTTCTTT.

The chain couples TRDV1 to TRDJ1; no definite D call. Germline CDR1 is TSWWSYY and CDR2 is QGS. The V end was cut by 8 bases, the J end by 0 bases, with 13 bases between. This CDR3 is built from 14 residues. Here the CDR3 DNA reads TGTGCTCTTTTCCCCGGCCGCTACACCGATAAACTCATCTTT. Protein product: CALFPGRYTDKLIF.